This TCR beta chain was retrieved from a study of shared clonotypes between healthy human individuals. Profiling relied on immunoSEQ multiplex PCR, and the TCRdb table lists in-frame clones only, not all of them. The sample includes a few million clones, approximately 95% of them seen just once. There were only Caucasian adults among the donors, and all lived in Nashville, Tennessee. CDR1 is MDHEN, CDR2 SYDVKM, per germline. V was pared by 3 bases and J by 4 bases, with 16 bases between. The CDR3 contains 16 residues. Sample: naive CD4+ T cells from PBMCs. The subset: CD45RA+ positively selected. The receptor was derived from a man younger than 35 in good health. Some clones in this sample may be carry-over from other donors' samples. The chain combines TRBV28 with TRBJ1-5; D perhaps matches TRBD1 (6 bases). The CDR3 loop is CASSLSGTQENQPQHF. CDR3 sequence (DNA): TGTGCCAGCAGTTTGTCCGGGACACAAGAAAATCAGCCCCAGCATTTT.